This is a list of T cell receptor beta chains from one sample in a study of blood T cell repertoires in COVID-19. Produced via immunoSEQ multiplex PCR; TCRdb's table is partial and in-frame only. The data contain about 260,000 clones, 80% to 85% of them singletons. The sample comprised peripheral blood. The receptors were gathered from a man between 60 and 70 years old with acute or convalescent COVID-19. CDR3s include the opening cysteine and the closing phenylalanine or tryptophan. A D gene is named only where the DNA matches it firmly.

NA TRBJ2-7 TRBV6-2/TRBV6-3 CASSYSTGSPRVYEQYF
TRBD2 TRBJ2-7 TRBV27 CASSPGTSVTYEQYF
TRBD2 TRBJ2-3 TRBV5-6 CASSRTSGGAADTQYF
TRBD2 TRBJ2-2 TRBV14 CASSQGGSGSIGPAGELFF
TRBD2 TRBJ2-1 TRBV18 CASSPGTSYNEQFF
NA TRBJ1-1 TRBV9 CASSRMNTEAFF
NA TRBJ2-7 TRBV11-2 CASSLADSLAYEQYF
TRBD1 TRBJ2-7 TRBV6-5 CASGQGPEYEQYF
NA TRBJ1-6 TRBV3-1/TRBV3-2 CASSQIARDSPLHF
NA TRBJ1-4 TRBV28 CASSLSHRSSNEKLFF
NA TRBJ2-1 TRBV5-1 CASSPNSGDLYNEQFF
TRBD1 TRBJ1-2 TRBV24-1 CATSDLTGNGYTF
NA TRBJ2-1 TRBV9 CASSGERADRNEQFF
TRBD1 TRBJ1-1 TRBV10-2 CASSQGGAFF
TRBD2 TRBJ2-1 TRBV11-3 CASSYSGLAGDEQFF
TRBD1 TRBJ1-2 TRBV27 CASSRTGATYGYTF
NA TRBJ1-4 TRBV3-1/TRBV3-2 CASSQDLGVTNEKLFF
TRBD1 TRBJ1-1 TRBV10-3 CAIRTGGVTEAFF
NA TRBJ1-3 TRBV21-1 CASRGGNTIYF
TRBD1 TRBJ1-1 TRBV5-1 CASNRGQGWMNTEAFF
NA TRBJ1-2 TRBV12-3/TRBV12-4 CASSPNFGGYTF
NA TRBJ1-2 TRBV6-6 CASSYGGDYGYTF
NA TRBJ2-1 TRBV10-3 CAISRGYSYNEQFF
NA TRBJ2-3 TRBV4-2 CASSQRDRSTDTQYF
TRBD2 TRBJ2-2 TRBV7-9 CASSFGAGEGGTGELFF
TRBD1 TRBJ1-5 TRBV7-7 CASITGDVSNQPQHF
NA TRBJ2-2 TRBV7-9 CASSHTGSGELFF
NA TRBJ2-5 TRBV9 CASSVNSQETQYF
NA TRBJ1-3 TRBV28 CASSLGYRGSSGNTIYF
NA TRBJ2-7 TRBV7-9 CASSLGVPGLYEQYF
TRBD1 TRBJ1-5 TRBV5-1 CASSPRDRDPLRQPQHF
TRBD1 TRBJ1-1 TRBV11-2 CASSRQGRTEAFF
NA TRBJ1-1 TRBV11-2 CASSSGQNTEAFF
TRBD2 TRBJ2-3 TRBV6-2/TRBV6-3 CASSYGLAGDTDTQYF
NA TRBJ1-2 TRBV5-1 CASREGVYGYTF
TRBD1 TRBJ1-1 TRBV7-3 CASSLVSTGGYNTEAFF
TRBD2 TRBJ2-1 TRBV7-3 CASSWGTSGRRNEQFF